This T cell receptor (beta chain) was captured by sequencing in a study of cytomegalovirus exposure and HLA in healthy donors. About this clone itself: This CDR3 is also generated by other DNA sequences in the sample.

13 Jbeta primers and 60 Vbeta primers were used for the PCR. The assay was immunoSEQ multiplex PCR, and TCRdb's table has in-frame clones only and misses some. The data hold roughly 180,000 clones, with over 75% observed a single time. Deletions cut 2 bases from V and 5 bases from J, with 7 bases between. Looked up from germline, CDR1 is MNHEY and CDR2 is SMNVEV (reference sequence). The CDR3 runs 13 residues. The chain combines TRBV27 with TRBJ1-5; D gene ambiguous. The sequence was collected from a woman under 40 in good health and CMV-seronegative. Sequencing was done on a sample of PBMCs. For the CDR3, the DNA is TGTGCCAGCAGTTTAGGAGGTTATCAGCCCCAGCATTTT. Translation: CASSLGGYQPQHF.